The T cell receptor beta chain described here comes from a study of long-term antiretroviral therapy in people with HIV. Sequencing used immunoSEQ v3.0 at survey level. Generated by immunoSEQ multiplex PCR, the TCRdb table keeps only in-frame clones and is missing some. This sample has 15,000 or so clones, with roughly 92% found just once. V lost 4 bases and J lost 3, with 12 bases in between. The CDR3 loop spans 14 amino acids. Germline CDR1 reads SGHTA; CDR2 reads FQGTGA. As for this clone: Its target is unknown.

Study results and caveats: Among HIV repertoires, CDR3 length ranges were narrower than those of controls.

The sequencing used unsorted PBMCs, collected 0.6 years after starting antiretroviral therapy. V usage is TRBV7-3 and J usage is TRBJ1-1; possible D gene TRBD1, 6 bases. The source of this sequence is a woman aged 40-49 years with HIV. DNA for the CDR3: TGTGCCAGCAGCTCACAGGGTTCAGACACTGAAGCTTTCTTT. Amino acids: CASSSQGSDTEAFF.